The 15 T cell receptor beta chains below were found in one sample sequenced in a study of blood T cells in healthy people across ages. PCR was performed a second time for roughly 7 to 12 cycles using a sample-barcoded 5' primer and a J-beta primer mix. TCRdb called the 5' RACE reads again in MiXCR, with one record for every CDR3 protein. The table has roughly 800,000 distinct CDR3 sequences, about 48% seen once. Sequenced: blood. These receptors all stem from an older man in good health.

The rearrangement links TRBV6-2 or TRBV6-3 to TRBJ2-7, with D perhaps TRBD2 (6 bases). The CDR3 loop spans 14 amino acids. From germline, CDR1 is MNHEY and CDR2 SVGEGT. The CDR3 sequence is CATYGGSLLYEQYF. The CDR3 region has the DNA TGTGCTACCTACGGGGGTAGTCTCCTCTACGAGCAGTACTTC.

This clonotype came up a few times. As DNA, the CDR3 is TGTGCCAGCAGCAAAGCGGCCACAAGGGCCGAGCAGTACTTC. Translated: CASSKAATRAEQYF. V is TRBV21-1 and J is TRBJ2-7; TRBD2 reflects the table's D call only, with no check against the DNA. TRBV21-1 is a known pseudogene. The CDR3 totals 14 residues.

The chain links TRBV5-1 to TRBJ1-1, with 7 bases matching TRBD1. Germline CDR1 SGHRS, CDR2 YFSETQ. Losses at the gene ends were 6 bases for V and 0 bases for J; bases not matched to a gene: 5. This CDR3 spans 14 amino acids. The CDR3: CASIYRGMNTEAFF. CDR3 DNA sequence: TGCGCCAGCATTTACAGGGGCATGAACACTGAAGCTTTCTTT.

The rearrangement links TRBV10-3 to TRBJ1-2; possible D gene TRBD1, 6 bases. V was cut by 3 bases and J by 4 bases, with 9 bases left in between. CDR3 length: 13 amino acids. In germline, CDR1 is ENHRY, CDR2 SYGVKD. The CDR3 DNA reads TGTGCCATCAGTGAACAGGGTAGCTATGGCTACACCTTC. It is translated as CAISEQGSYGYTF.

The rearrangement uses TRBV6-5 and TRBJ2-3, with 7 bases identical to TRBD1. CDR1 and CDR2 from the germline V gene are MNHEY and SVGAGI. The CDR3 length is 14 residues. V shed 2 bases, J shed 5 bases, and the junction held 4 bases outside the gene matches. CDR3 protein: CASSYRGQGDTQYF. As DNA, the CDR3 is TGTGCCAGCAGTTACAGGGGGCAGGGAGATACGCAGTATTTT.

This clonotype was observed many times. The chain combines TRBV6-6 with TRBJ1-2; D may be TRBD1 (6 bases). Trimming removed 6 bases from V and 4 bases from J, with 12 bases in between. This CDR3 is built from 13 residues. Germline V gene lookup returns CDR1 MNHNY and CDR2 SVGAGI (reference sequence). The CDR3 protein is CASRATGAYGYTF. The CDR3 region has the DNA TGTGCCAGCAGAGCGACAGGTGCCTATGGCTACACCTTC.

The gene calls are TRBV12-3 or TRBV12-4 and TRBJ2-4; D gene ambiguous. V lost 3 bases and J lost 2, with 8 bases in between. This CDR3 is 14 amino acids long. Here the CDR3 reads CASSFDGSKNIQYF. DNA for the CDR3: TGTGCCAGCAGTTTTGATGGGTCCAAAAACATTCAGTACTTC.

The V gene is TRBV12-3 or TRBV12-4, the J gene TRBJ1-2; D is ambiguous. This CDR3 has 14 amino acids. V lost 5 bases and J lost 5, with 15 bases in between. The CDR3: CASSNGRPLYGYTF. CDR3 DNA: TGTGCCAGCAGTAACGGACGGCCCCTTTATGGCTACACCTTC.

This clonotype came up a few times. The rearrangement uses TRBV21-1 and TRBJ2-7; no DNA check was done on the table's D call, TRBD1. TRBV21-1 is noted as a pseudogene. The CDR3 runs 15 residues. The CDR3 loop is CASSKRGGASYEQYF. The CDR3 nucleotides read TGTGCCAGCAGCAAGAGGGGCGGGGCCTCCTACGAGCAGTACTTC.

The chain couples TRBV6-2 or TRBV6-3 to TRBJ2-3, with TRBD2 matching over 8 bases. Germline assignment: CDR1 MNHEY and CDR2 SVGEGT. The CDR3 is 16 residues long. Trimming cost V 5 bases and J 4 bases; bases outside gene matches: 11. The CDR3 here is CASSPKTSAAADTQYF. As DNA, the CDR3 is TGTGCCAGCAGTCCTAAGACTAGCGCCGCGGCAGATACGCAGTATTTT.

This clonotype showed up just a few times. In DNA form, the CDR3 reads TGTGCCAGCAGCCTCCAGCCCCCGCTAGGGCTCCTCTACAATGAGCAGTTCTTC. Translation gives CASSLQPPLGLLYNEQFF. The chain carries TRBV3-1 and TRBJ2-1; D remains unclear. There are 18 residues in the CDR3. V dropped 4 bases and J dropped 3 bases, with 22 bases sitting between them. Germline assignment: CDR1 LGHDT and CDR2 YNNKEL (reference sequence).

This CDR3 reads CASSLITVNYGYTF. CDR3 coding DNA: TGTGCCAGCAGCTTAATTACAGTCAACTATGGCTACACCTTC. The chain carries TRBV7-2 and TRBJ1-2; D gene unclear. The CDR3 sequence is 14 residues long. Trimming removed 2 bases from V and 2 bases from J, with 9 bases in between. From germline, CDR1 is SGHTA and CDR2 FQGNSA.

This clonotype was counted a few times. The CDR3 reads CSAGGLAKNIQYF. CDR3 coding DNA: TGCAGCGCCGGGGGTCTAGCCAAAAACATTCAGTACTTC. The rearrangement uses TRBV29-1 and TRBJ2-4, with D possibly TRBD2 on 6 matching bases. The CDR3 extends over 13 amino acids. Trimming shortened V by 7 bases and J by 0 bases, and 10 bases separated the two germline ends. The germline V gene has CDR1 SQVTM and CDR2 ANQGSEA.

CDR3 bases: TGCAGTGCTAGAGATCGGCTAGCTAGCAATGAGCAGTTCTTC. It encodes CSARDRLASNEQFF. The V and J genes are TRBV20-1 and TRBJ2-1, with D tentatively TRBD2 (5 bases). This CDR3 has 14 residues. The germline V gene encodes CDR1 DFQATT and CDR2 SNEGSKA (reference sequence). The V end lost 0 bases, the J end lost 6 bases, and 12 bases lay between the germline ends.

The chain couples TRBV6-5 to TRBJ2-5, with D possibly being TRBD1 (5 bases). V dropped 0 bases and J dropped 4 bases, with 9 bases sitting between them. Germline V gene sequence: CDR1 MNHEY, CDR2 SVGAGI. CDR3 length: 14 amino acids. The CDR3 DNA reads TGTGCCAGCAGTTACTCGACGCAGGGAGAGACCCAGTACTTC. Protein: CASSYSTQGETQYF.